What follows are 29 T cell receptor beta chains derived from one specimen sequenced in a study of CD8+ T cells in alopecia areata. Obtained from alopecia areata patients were lesional scalp punch biopsies along with peripheral blood. RNA, once extracted, was reverse transcribed into cDNA for use as the sequencing template. Sequencing was performed with immunoSEQ multiplex PCR; in TCRdb, only in-frame clones are kept and a portion is missing. The sample consists of about 7,900 clones, roughly 55% of them appearing once. The starting material was skin, obtained at week 0. These receptors all stem from a human donor with alopecia areata.

The rearrangement joins TRBV7-2 to TRBJ2-3; the match to TRBD2 covers 10 bases. J was trimmed by 2 bases and V by 1 base; bases with no gene match: 9. This CDR3 spans 18 amino acids. Per germline, CDR1 SGHTA and CDR2 FQGNSA. The CDR3 nucleotides are TGTGCCAGCAGCTTAGAGGGCAGCGGGAGGGCCTACACAGATACGCAGTATTTT. It yields the protein CASSLEGSGRAYTDTQYF.

V gene TRBV10-3 combines with J gene TRBJ2-1, with D uncertain. The V gene lost 10 bases and the J gene lost 7 bases, with 11 bases spanning the gap. The CDR3 has 11 residues. Germline assignment: CDR1 ENHRY and CDR2 SYGVKD. DNA for the CDR3: TGTGCCACCGAGAACCGGAATGAGCAGTTCTTC. Its protein is CATENRNEQFF.

The chain couples TRBV30 to TRBJ1-1; the D is unclear. The CDR3 is 13 amino acids. The germline V and J ends were trimmed by 0 bases and 0 bases, with 5 bases remaining between them. Looked up from germline, CDR1 is GTSNPN and CDR2 is SVGIG (reference sequence). In DNA form, the CDR3 reads TGTGCCTGGAGTGTCGGTCTGAACACTGAAGCTTTCTTT. Its protein is CAWSVGLNTEAFF.

This chain's CDR3 is CAISDRGEGNTIYF. CDR3 bases: TGTGCCATCAGTGACAGGGGAGAGGGAAACACCATATATTTT. The rearrangement links TRBV10-3 to TRBJ1-3, with D tentatively TRBD1 (6 bases). The CDR3 has 14 amino acids. CDR1 and CDR2 (germline): ENHRY, SYGVKD. The V and J ends lost 3 bases and 4 bases respectively, with 10 bases between them.

The chain carries TRBV7-2 and TRBJ1-5; TRBD1 matches 7 bases. Germline V gene data show CDR1 as SGHTA and CDR2 as FQGNSA. This CDR3 is 16 amino acids long. Germline trimming cut 1 base from V and 0 bases from J; bases unmatched to any gene: 3. In nucleotides, the CDR3 is TGTGCCAGCAGCTTAGATCAGGGGGGTAGCAATCAGCCCCAGCATTTT. Translated, it gives CASSLDQGGSNQPQHF.

V is TRBV7-9 and J is TRBJ2-1; D is ambiguous. Deletions cut 5 bases from V and 10 bases from J, with 9 bases between. CDR3 length: 11 residues. Per germline, CDR1 SEHNR and CDR2 FQNEAQ (reference sequence). The CDR3 DNA follows: TGTGCCAGCAGCCTTCGCTCGGAGCAGTTCTTC. Encoded protein: CASSLRSEQFF.

This chain uses TRBV25-1 with TRBJ2-2; tentatively, D is TRBD1 (5 bases). Germline lookup yields CDR1 MGHDK and CDR2 SYGVNS. The CDR3 length is 13 residues. V was pared by 6 bases and J by 7 bases, with 12 bases between. CDR3 nucleotides: TGTGCCAGCAGCCCAGGGTACGGCGGGGAGCTGTTTTTT. The encoded protein is CASSPGYGGELFF. The variable domain in full, with the rest retrieved from reference TRBV25-1 and TRBJ2-2, is EADIYQTPRYLVIGTGKKITLECSQTMGHDKMYWYQQDPGMELHLIHYSYGVNSTEKGDLSSESTVSRIRTEHFPLTLESARPSHTSQYLCASSPGYGGELFFGEGSRLTVL.

V usage is TRBV10-3 and J usage is TRBJ1-1; no firm D call. The CDR3 has 15 amino acids. V lost 0 bases and J 6 bases, leaving 14 bases between the germline ends. Germline CDR1 ENHRY, CDR2 SYGVKD. The chain's CDR3 is CAISESKDGFSEAFF. The CDR3 DNA sequence: TGTGCCATCAGTGAGTCTAAAGATGGGTTCTCTGAAGCTTTCTTT.

The V and J genes are TRBV15 and TRBJ2-7; no definite D call. The CDR3 consists of 12 residues. The germline CDR1 and CDR2 sequences are LNHNV and YYDKDF (reference sequence). Trimming removed 3 bases at V and 3 bases at J, with 6 bases between. The CDR3 DNA is TGTGCCACCAGCAGCCGATACTACGAGCAGTACTTC. Protein product: CATSSRYYEQYF.

This clone showed up just a few times. The V and J genes are TRBV23-1 and TRBJ2-5, with 7 bases aligning to TRBD2. TRBV23-1 is an ORF for which the function is uncertain. CDR3 size: 15 residues. The V segment lost 4 bases and the J segment 5 bases; nucleotides outside the gene matches: 10. In DNA form, the CDR3 reads TGCGCCAGCAGTCGAGAGGGAGGGCCGGGTGAGACCCAGTACTTC. Encoded protein: CASSREGGPGETQYF.

This clone was observed a few times. The V call is TRBV7-9, the J call TRBJ2-1; 7 positions agree with TRBD1. There are 15 residues in the CDR3. Germline values: CDR1 SEHNR, CDR2 FQNEAQ (reference sequence). J was trimmed by 8 bases and V by 1 base; bases with no gene match: 8. Here the CDR3 DNA reads TGTGCCAGCAGCTTAGGGGACAGTCATTTGGATGAGCAGTTCTTC. Protein: CASSLGDSHLDEQFF. The variable domain in full, completed from reference TRBV7-9 and TRBJ2-1, reads DTGVSQNPRHKITKRGQNVTFRCDPISEHNRLYWYRQTLGQGPEFLTYFQNEAQLEKSRLLSDRFSAERPKGSFSTLEIQRTEQGDSAMYLCASSLGDSHLDEQFFGPGTRLTVL.

The CDR3 bases are TGTGCCAGCAGCTCGGGAGGCTCCTGGGAGCCCCAGCATTTT. It specifies CASSSGGSWEPQHF. The chain uses TRBV7-9 and TRBJ1-5; D not resolved. Trimming removed 4 bases from V and 8 bases from J, with 15 bases in between. Germline-derived CDR1 and CDR2 are SEHNR and FQNEAQ (reference sequence). This CDR3 comprises 14 residues. Based on the CDR3 plus reference TRBV7-9 and TRBJ1-5, the full variable domain is DTGVSQNPRHKITKRGQNVTFRCDPISEHNRLYWYRQTLGQGPEFLTYFQNEAQLEKSRLLSDRFSAERPKGSFSTLEIQRTEQGDSAMYLCASSSGGSWEPQHFGDGTRLSIL.

J is TRBJ2-7 and V is TRBV28, with D possibly matching TRBD2 (7 bases). The germline gives CDR1 MDHEN, CDR2 SYDVKM. This CDR3 has 19 amino acids. Trimming shortened V by 4 bases and J by 2 bases, and 27 bases separated the two germline ends. The CDR3 reads CASSYWGARWRETTYEQYF. CDR3 nucleotide sequence: TGTGCCAGCAGTTATTGGGGGGCCCGCTGGCGGGAGACAACCTACGAGCAGTACTTC.

This clone was seen only a few times. This chain links TRBV6-5 with TRBJ1-1; D ambiguous. CDR3 length equals 13 residues. V shed 7 bases and J shed 1 base, with 10 bases lying between them. Germline CDR1 and CDR2: MNHEY and SVGAGI. CDR3 nucleotides: TGTGCCAGCAAAGTCTGGCAGAACACTGAAGCTTTCTTT. Residues: CASKVWQNTEAFF.

This rearrangement joins TRBV28 to TRBJ1-2, with 7 bases aligning to TRBD1. The CDR3 runs 14 residues. V lost 2 bases, J lost 3 bases, and 3 bases stayed unmatched. Per germline, CDR1 MDHEN and CDR2 SYDVKM. The CDR3 coding sequence is TGTGCCAGCAGTTTAAGCCAGGGGGACTATGGCTACACCTTC. It is translated as CASSLSQGDYGYTF.

This clone was detected once. The chain recombines TRBV15 with TRBJ2-1; 7 positions match TRBD2. Unmatched junction bases numbered 10, after V lost 7 bases and J lost 10 bases. Germline loops: CDR1 LNHNV, CDR2 YYDKDF (reference sequence). There are 13 residues in the CDR3. DNA of the CDR3: TGTGCCACCAACATAGCGGGCCTGCGCGAGCAGTTCTTC. As protein: CATNIAGLREQFF.

V gene TRBV27 combines with J gene TRBJ2-3, with 13 bases identical to TRBD2. There are 16 residues in the CDR3. From germline, CDR1 is MNHEY and CDR2 SMNVEV (reference sequence). V lost 8 bases and J lost 3; bases outside the gene matches: 8. CDR3 residues: CASVTSGRRLTDTQYF. DNA for the CDR3: TGTGCCAGCGTGACTAGCGGGAGGCGGTTAACAGATACGCAGTATTTT.

The rearrangement joins TRBV2 to TRBJ2-5, with TRBD2 as a possible D gene (6 bases). The CDR3 has 14 amino acids. The germline V gene has CDR1 SNHLY and CDR2 FYNNEI. V shed 3 bases and J shed 3 bases, with 11 bases lying between them. For the CDR3, the DNA is TGTGCCAGCAGTGAGGCCGGAGGGAAAGAGACCCAGTACTTC. This translates into CASSEAGGKETQYF. The whole variable domain, filled in from reference TRBV2 and TRBJ2-5, reads EPEVTQTPSHQVTQMGQEVILRCVPISNHLYFYWYRQILGQKVEFLVSFYNNEISEKSEIFDDQFSVERPDGSNFTLKIRSTKLEDSAMYFCASSEAGGKETQYFGPGTRLLVL.

The J gene is TRBJ2-1, the V gene TRBV7-9; 13 bases align to TRBD2. Trimming took 5 bases from V and 9 from J; bases not matched to a gene: 13. The CDR3 runs 17 residues. Germline V gives CDR1 SEHNR, CDR2 FQNEAQ (reference sequence). The CDR3 region is CASSKAGTSGTRGEQFF. The CDR3 region has the DNA TGTGCCAGCAGCAAGGCCGGGACTAGCGGGACTAGGGGTGAGCAGTTCTTC. Complete variable domain (other parts from reference TRBV7-9 and TRBJ2-1): DTGVSQNPRHKITKRGQNVTFRCDPISEHNRLYWYRQTLGQGPEFLTYFQNEAQLEKSRLLSDRFSAERPKGSFSTLEIQRTEQGDSAMYLCASSKAGTSGTRGEQFFGPGTRLTVL.

The V and J genes are TRBV2 and TRBJ2-1, with 11 nucleotides matching TRBD2. The V and J ends lost 4 bases and 0 bases, in that order; junction bases with no gene match: 8. This CDR3 spans 18 amino acids. Germline-derived CDR1 and CDR2 are SNHLY and FYNNEI. In DNA, the CDR3 is TGTGCCAGCAGTGTAGCGGGAGGGCCGGAGAGCTCCTACAATGAGCAGTTCTTC. Its protein is CASSVAGGPESSYNEQFF.

This clone was recorded once. V usage is TRBV5-1 and J usage is TRBJ2-7; no reliable D call. V lost 3 bases, J lost 0 bases, and 4 bases lay in between. The CDR3 length is 12 residues. The germline CDR1 and CDR2 sequences are SGHRS and YFSETQ. This chain's CDR3 is CASSSASYEQYF. CDR3 bases: TGCGCCAGCAGCTCAGCCTCCTACGAGCAGTACTTC.

This clone was seen only once. This sequence joins TRBV2 and TRBJ2-4; D may be TRBD2 (5 bases). V lost 1 base, J lost 0 bases, and 7 bases lay in between. The germline V gene encodes CDR1 SNHLY and CDR2 FYNNEI. CDR3 length: 15 amino acids. CDR3 in amino acids: CASSEGREAKNIQYF. The CDR3 nucleotides read TGTGCCAGCAGTGAAGGCCGGGAAGCCAAAAACATTCAGTACTTC.

CDR3 nucleotides: TGTGCCAGCAGCACTAGCGGACCCTACGAGCAGTACTTC. It yields the protein CASSTSGPYEQYF. This chain joins TRBV19 and TRBJ2-7, with 8 bases matching TRBD2. The V segment lost 9 bases and the J segment 2 bases; nucleotides outside the gene matches: 6. The germline V gene encodes CDR1 LNHDA and CDR2 SQIVND (reference sequence). This CDR3 spans 13 amino acids.

The rearrangement joins TRBV2 to TRBJ1-1; 10 bases agree with TRBD1. Trimming removed 4 bases from V and 4 bases from J; junction bases left unmatched: 0. CDR3 length: 13 amino acids. CDR1 SNHLY and CDR2 FYNNEI come from the germline V gene. CDR3 in DNA: TGTGCCAGCAGTGGGACAGGGGGCACTGAAGCTTTCTTT. Protein: CASSGTGGTEAFF.

The V call is TRBV6-1, the J call TRBJ1-3, with D possibly being TRBD1 (6 bases). The CDR3 is made up of 15 amino acids. The germline V and J ends were trimmed by 8 bases and 0 bases, with 14 bases remaining between them. Germline values: CDR1 MNHNS, CDR2 SASEGT. The CDR3 DNA is TGTGCCAGCCGAGAGACAGGAAGCTCTGGAAACACCATATATTTT. It yields the protein CASRETGSSGNTIYF.

This chain joins TRBV25-1 and TRBJ1-1, with unresolved D. The CDR3 runs 13 residues. Germline V lookup: CDR1 MGHDK, CDR2 SYGVNS. Trimming cost V 6 bases and J 4 bases, with 12 bases left between them. DNA for the CDR3: TGTGCCAGCAGCTCTGGGCTGGGCACTGAAGCTTTCTTT. Residues: CASSSGLGTEAFF.

J is TRBJ2-5 and V is TRBV7-9, with TRBD2 matching 7 bases. The CDR3 sequence is 17 residues long. Germline CDR1 SEHNR, CDR2 FQNEAQ (reference sequence). The ends lost 4 bases at V and 4 bases at J; junction bases unmatched: 15. CDR3 DNA sequence: TGTGCCAGCAGCTCCCGAGGGCGGGAGAGGCCCCCAGAGACCCAGTACTTC. Encoded protein: CASSSRGRERPPETQYF. Together with reference TRBV7-9 and TRBJ2-5, the CDR3 gives the full variable domain: DTGVSQNPRHKITKRGQNVTFRCDPISEHNRLYWYRQTLGQGPEFLTYFQNEAQLEKSRLLSDRFSAERPKGSFSTLEIQRTEQGDSAMYLCASSSRGRERPPETQYFGPGTRLLVL.

CDR3 sequence: CASSPLTSRWETQYF. The CDR3 DNA sequence: TGCGCCAGCAGCCCATTGACTAGCAGGTGGGAGACCCAGTACTTC. The chain recombines TRBV4-1 with TRBJ2-5; 7 bases map to TRBD2. The CDR3 runs 15 residues. Germline assignment: CDR1 MGHRA and CDR2 YSYEKL. V lost 4 bases and J lost 5; bases outside the gene matches: 10.

The V and J genes are TRBV5-4 and TRBJ2-7; D possibly corresponds to TRBD1 (5 bases). The CDR3 loop spans 16 amino acids. Trimming took off 0 bases at V and 2 bases at J, with 15 bases between the two ends. The germline CDR1 and CDR2 sequences are SGHNT and YYREEE (reference sequence). The DNA for the CDR3 is TGTGCCAGCAGCTTGGTGGGGCCCACACCCACCTACGAGCAGTACTTC. Translating gives CASSLVGPTPTYEQYF.